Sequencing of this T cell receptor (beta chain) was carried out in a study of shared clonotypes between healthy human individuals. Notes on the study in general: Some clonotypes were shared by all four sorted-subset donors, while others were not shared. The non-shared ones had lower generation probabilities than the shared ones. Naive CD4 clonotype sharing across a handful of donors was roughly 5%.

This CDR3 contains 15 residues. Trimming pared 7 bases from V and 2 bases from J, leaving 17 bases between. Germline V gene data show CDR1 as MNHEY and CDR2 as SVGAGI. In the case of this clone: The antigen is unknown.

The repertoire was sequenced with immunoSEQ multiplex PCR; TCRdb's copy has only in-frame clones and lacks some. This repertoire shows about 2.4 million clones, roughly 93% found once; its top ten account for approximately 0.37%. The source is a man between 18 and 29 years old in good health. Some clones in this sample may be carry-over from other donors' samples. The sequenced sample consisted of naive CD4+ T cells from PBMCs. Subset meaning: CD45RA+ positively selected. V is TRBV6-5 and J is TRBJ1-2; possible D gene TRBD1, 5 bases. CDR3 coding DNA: TGTGCCAGCACCACCCGGGGCAGCGGAAACTATGGCTACACCTTC. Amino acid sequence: CASTTRGSGNYGYTF.